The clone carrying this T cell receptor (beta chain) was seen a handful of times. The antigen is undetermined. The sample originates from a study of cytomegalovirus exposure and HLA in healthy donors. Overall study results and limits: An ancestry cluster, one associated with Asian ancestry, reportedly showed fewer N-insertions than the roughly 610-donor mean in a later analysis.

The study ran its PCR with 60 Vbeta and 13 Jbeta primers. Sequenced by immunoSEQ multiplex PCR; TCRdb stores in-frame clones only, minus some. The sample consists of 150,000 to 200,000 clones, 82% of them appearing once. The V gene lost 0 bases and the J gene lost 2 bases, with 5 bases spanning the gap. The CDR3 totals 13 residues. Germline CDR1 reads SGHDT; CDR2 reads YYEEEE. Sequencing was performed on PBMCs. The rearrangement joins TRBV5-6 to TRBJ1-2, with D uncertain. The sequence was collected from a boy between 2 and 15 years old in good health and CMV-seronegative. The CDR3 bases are TGTGCCAGCAGCTTGGGCAGAAACTATGGCTACACCTTC. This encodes CASSLGRNYGYTF.